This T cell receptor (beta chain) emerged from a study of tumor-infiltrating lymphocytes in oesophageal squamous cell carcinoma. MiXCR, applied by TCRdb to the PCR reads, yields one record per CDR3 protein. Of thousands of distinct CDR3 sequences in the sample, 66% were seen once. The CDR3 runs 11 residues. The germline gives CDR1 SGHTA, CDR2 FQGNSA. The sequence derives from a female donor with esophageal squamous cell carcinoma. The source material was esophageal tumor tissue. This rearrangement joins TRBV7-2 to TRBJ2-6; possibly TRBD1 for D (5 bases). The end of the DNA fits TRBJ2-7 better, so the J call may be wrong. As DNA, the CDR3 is TGTGCCAGCAGCTTAGGGGGCGGGCAGTACTTC. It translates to CASSLGGGQYF.